This is a list of T cell receptor beta chains from one sample in a study of early T cells in non-severe SARS-CoV-2 infection. TCRdb used MiXCR to reprocess the 5' RACE reads, holding one entry per CDR3 protein. The sample has about 39,000 distinct CDR3 sequences, 4.5% to 7% seen once. The sequenced sample was whole blood, obtained at baseline. These receptors were collected from an adult who was a healthcare worker with PCR-confirmed SARS-CoV-2 infection or an uninfected control (not recorded which). Each CDR3 is given with its conserved first and last residue. A D gene is named only where the DNA matches it firmly. The listing skips clone size in some rows; elsewhere it reads once, few, many or a size class.

clone_size j_call v_call d_call cdr3_aa cdr3_nt
many TRBJ2-2 TRBV19 . CASSYYTGPTGELFF TGTGCCAGTAGTTATTATACGGGTCCCACCGGGGAGCTGTTTTTT
many TRBJ1-2 TRBV15 . CATSRGGGDYGYTF TGTGCCACCAGCAGGGGAGGGGGAGACTATGGCTACACCTTC
many TRBJ1-6 TRBV6-5 . CASSSYNSPLHF TGTGCCAGCAGTTCTTATAATTCACCCCTCCACTTT
many TRBJ2-7 TRBV27 . CASSLSGRWEQYF TGTGCCAGCAGTTTATCTGGCAGGTGGGAGCAGTACTTC
many TRBJ2-6 TRBV12-3/TRBV12-4 . CAVGVYSGANVLTF TGTGCCGTTGGGGTATACTCTGGGGCCAACGTCCTGACTTTC
many TRBJ1-5 TRBV12-3/TRBV12-4 . CASSLTGPSTPQHF TGTGCCAGCAGTCTCACAGGGCCAAGTACCCCCCAGCATTTT
. TRBJ1-2 TRBV27 . CASRFQFNYGYTF TGTGCCAGCAGGTTCCAGTTTAACTATGGCTACACCTTC
. TRBJ2-1 TRBV11-1 . CASSYQAVSYNEQFF TGTGCCAGCAGCTACCAAGCGGTATCCTACAATGAGCAGTTCTTC
. TRBJ2-1 TRBV15 TRBD2 CATSSSGLGDNEQFF TGTGCCACCAGCAGTTCGGGACTAGGAGACAATGAGCAGTTCTTC
many TRBJ1-1 TRBV12-3/TRBV12-4 . CASTERRVMLYTEAFF TGTGCCAGCACCGAAAGACGGGTCATGTTGTACACTGAAGCTTTCTTT
many TRBJ1-1 TRBV7-9 . CASSSPDNTEAFF TGTGCCAGCAGCTCGCCGGATAACACTGAAGCTTTCTTT
many TRBJ2-1 TRBV12-3/TRBV12-4 . CASRGGNLASEQFF TGTGCCAGCAGAGGTGGGAACCTAGCCAGTGAGCAGTTCTTC
many TRBJ2-1 TRBV6-1 . CASSEGGALGFNEQFF TGTGCCAGCAGTGAAGGTGGGGCTCTGGGGTTTAATGAGCAGTTCTTC
many TRBJ2-1 TRBV27 . CASSLGGRGGPSSYNEQFF TGTGCCAGCAGTTTGGGGGGACGCGGGGGCCCAAGCTCCTACAATGAGCAGTTCTTC
many TRBJ2-7 TRBV27 TRBD2 CASSPWGGGPYEQYF TGTGCCAGCAGTCCATGGGGCGGGGGGCCCTACGAGCAGTACTTC
few TRBJ1-1 TRBV12-3/TRBV12-4 . CASSPTTGMNTEAFF TGTGCCAGCAGTCCAACCACAGGAATGAACACTGAAGCTTTCTTT
many TRBJ2-1 TRBV29-1 . CSVARDTQDHHYNEQFF TGCAGCGTTGCCAGGGACACCCAAGACCACCACTACAATGAGCAGTTCTTC
many TRBJ2-1 TRBV5-1 TRBD2 CASSFETSGIGEQFF TGCGCCAGCAGCTTCGAGACTAGCGGGATTGGTGAGCAGTTCTTC
. TRBJ2-3 TRBV20-1 TRBD2 CSASLLAGGSTDTQYF TGCAGTGCTAGTCTCCTAGCGGGGGGCTCCACAGATACGCAGTATTTT
many TRBJ2-7 TRBV6-5 TRBD1 CASSRRGTGTYEQYF TGTGCCAGCAGCCGCCGCGGGACAGGGACCTACGAGCAGTACTTC
many TRBJ1-6 TRBV12-3/TRBV12-4 . CASTRGGASPLHF TGTGCCAGCACCCGGGGAGGGGCCTCACCCCTCCACTTT
. TRBJ1-1 TRBV29-1 . CSVQGVGKDTEAFF TGCAGCGTTCAGGGAGTGGGAAAAGACACTGAAGCTTTCTTT
many TRBJ2-7 TRBV6-2/TRBV6-3 . CASSYSDSSYEQYF TGTGCCAGCAGTTACTCGGACAGCTCCTACGAGCAGTACTTC
many TRBJ2-3 TRBV2 . CASSDGALDTQYF TGTGCCAGCAGTGACGGTGCTTTGGATACGCAGTATTTT
many TRBJ2-2 TRBV30 . CAWSVVRGLNTGELFF TGTGCCTGGAGTGTAGTAAGGGGTCTGAACACCGGGGAGCTGTTTTTT
many TRBJ2-3 TRBV2 . CASSDGTPDTQYF TGTGCCAGCAGTGACGGTACTCCAGATACGCAGTATTTT
many TRBJ2-1 TRBV6-2/TRBV6-3 . CASSTRGAEQFF TGTGCCAGCAGTACCCGGGGGGCTGAGCAGTTCTTC
many TRBJ2-1 TRBV6-4 TRBD1 CASSVGTGEYNEQFF TGTGCCAGCAGCGTCGGGACAGGGGAATACAATGAGCAGTTCTTC
. TRBJ2-2 TRBV20-1 . CSVSPLTNTGELFF TGCAGTGTGAGTCCCCTTACGAACACCGGGGAGCTGTTTTTT
. TRBJ1-5 TRBV11-2 . CASSFQGGQPQHF TGTGCCAGCAGCTTCCAGGGTGGTCAGCCCCAGCATTTT
many TRBJ2-5 TRBV4-3 . CASSQDGQTQYF TGCGCCAGCAGCCAAGATGGGCAGACCCAGTACTTC
many TRBJ2-7 TRBV29-1 . CSVTRDWEQYF TGCAGCGTAACCAGGGACTGGGAGCAGTACTTC
many TRBJ1-1 TRBV30 . CAWRWGPSNTEAFF TGTGCCTGGAGGTGGGGACCGAGCAACACTGAAGCTTTCTTT
many TRBJ2-1 TRBV12-3/TRBV12-4 . CASSSSGYNEQFF TGTGCCAGCAGTTCATCAGGGTACAATGAGCAGTTCTTC
many TRBJ2-7 TRBV29-1 . CSVPPGAHAVYEQYF TGCAGCGTCCCCCCAGGAGCACATGCGGTCTACGAGCAGTACTTC
many TRBJ2-1 TRBV19 . CASKTGRGTGIGEQFF TGTGCCAGTAAAACCGGGCGGGGCACGGGCATTGGTGAGCAGTTCTTC
many TRBJ2-3 TRBV7-7 . CASSQQPGVLTDTQYF TGTGCTAGCAGCCAACAACCCGGGGTGCTCACAGATACGCAGTATTTT
many TRBJ2-1 TRBV29-1 . CSVDPRGSNNEQFF TGCAGCGTTGACCCCCGAGGGAGCAATAATGAGCAGTTCTTC
many TRBJ2-1 TRBV20-1 TRBD1 CSANGQGVSSYNEQFF TGCAGTGCCAATGGACAGGGGGTGAGCTCCTACAATGAGCAGTTCTTC
. TRBJ2-3 TRBV25-1 TRBD2 CASLAGTDTQYF TGTGCCAGCCTAGCGGGTACAGATACGCAGTATTTT
many TRBJ2-1 TRBV12-3/TRBV12-4 . CASRNMVETYNEQFF TGTGCCAGCCGGAACATGGTGGAGACCTACAATGAGCAGTTCTTC
few TRBJ1-1 TRBV12-3/TRBV12-4 . CASSQGGNTEAFF TGTGCCAGCAGCCAGGGCGGCAACACTGAAGCTTTCTTT
many TRBJ2-1 TRBV9 . CASSGGDLSYNEQFF TGTGCCAGCAGCGGGGGAGACCTCTCCTACAATGAGCAGTTCTTC
. TRBJ1-6 TRBV6-1 . CASSEALYSPLHF TGTGCCAGCAGTGAAGCGTTATATTCACCCCTCCACTTT
many TRBJ2-3 TRBV12-5 . CASGLSSSYADTQYF TGTGCTAGTGGTTTGAGTAGTTCCTACGCAGATACGCAGTATTTT
few TRBJ2-1 TRBV5-1 TRBD1 CASSSGQSSYNEQFF TGCGCCAGCAGCTCGGGACAGAGCTCCTACAATGAGCAGTTCTTC
. TRBJ2-4 TRBV12-3/TRBV12-4 TRBD2 CASSFFSGRLVKNIQYF TGTGCCAGCAGTTTTTTTAGCGGGAGGCTGGTCAAAAACATTCAGTACTTC
many TRBJ2-3 TRBV11-2 . CASSLVPGRGPSTDTQYF TGTGCCAGCAGCTTAGTCCCGGGGCGGGGACCTAGCACAGATACGCAGTATTTT
. TRBJ2-7 TRBV15 . CATSRALGTPGSYEQYF TGTGCCACCAGCAGAGCTTTAGGGACACCCGGCTCCTACGAGCAGTACTTC
many TRBJ2-5 TRBV11-1 . CASTPGGETQYF TGTGCCAGCACCCCTGGGGGGGAGACCCAGTACTTC
many TRBJ2-6 TRBV7-2 TRBD2 CASSLRGRGSGANVLTF TGTGCCAGCAGCTTACGAGGGAGGGGCAGTGGGGCCAACGTCCTGACTTTC